A selection of T cell receptor beta chains follows, all from one sample in a study of T cell repertoires in cytomegalovirus infection. Each CDR3 protein gets one entry after TCRdb re-called the reads with MiXCR. The data show about 300,000 distinct CDR3 sequences, roughly a tenth seen once. Sequenced material: PBMCs. These receptors were taken from a human donor in good health (CMV status not recorded). Some clones in this sample may be carry-over from other donors' samples. Both conserved end residues are part of each CDR3. A D gene is named only where the DNA matches it firmly. Not every row has a clone size; where given, it reads once, few, many or a size class.

j_call: TRBJ1-2; d_call: -; v_call: TRBV23-1; clone_size: once; cdr3_aa: CASSWAGLGDGYTF; cdr3_nt: TGCGCCAGCAGTTGGGCGGGGCTAGGCGATGGCTACACCTTC
j_call: TRBJ1-1; d_call: -; v_call: TRBV19; clone_size: few; cdr3_aa: CASTTKDGYSLNTEAFF; cdr3_nt: TGTGCCAGTACCACAAAGGACGGATACAGCTTGAACACTGAAGCTTTCTTT
j_call: TRBJ1-5; d_call: -; v_call: TRBV20-1; clone_size: few; cdr3_aa: CSAFGQRYNQPQHF; cdr3_nt: TGCAGTGCTTTCGGACAGAGATACAATCAGCCCCAGCATTTT
j_call: TRBJ1-1; d_call: TRBD1; v_call: TRBV2; clone_size: many; cdr3_aa: CASSISGTGVGEAFF; cdr3_nt: TGTGCCAGCAGTATTAGCGGGACAGGGGTGGGTGAAGCTTTCTTT
j_call: TRBJ1-1; d_call: -; v_call: TRBV6-5; clone_size: many; cdr3_aa: CASRATTEAFF; cdr3_nt: TGTGCCAGCAGGGCGACCACTGAAGCTTTCTTT
j_call: TRBJ1-1; d_call: TRBD1; v_call: TRBV7-9; clone_size: many; cdr3_aa: CASSSQGAGTEAFF; cdr3_nt: TGTGCCAGCAGCTCCCAGGGGGCTGGCACTGAAGCTTTCTTT
j_call: TRBJ2-1; d_call: -; v_call: TRBV6-2/TRBV6-3; clone_size: many; cdr3_aa: CASSYTWASYNEQFF; cdr3_nt: TGTGCCAGCAGTTACACCTGGGCTTCCTACAATGAGCAGTTCTTC
j_call: TRBJ2-5; d_call: -; v_call: TRBV3-1; clone_size: -; cdr3_aa: CASSLTGTQRETQYF; cdr3_nt: TGTGCCAGCAGCCTAACCGGGACACAAAGAGAGACCCAGTACTTC
j_call: TRBJ1-2; d_call: -; v_call: TRBV6-2/TRBV6-3; clone_size: few; cdr3_aa: CASSYIGHLNYGYTF; cdr3_nt: TGTGCCAGCAGTTACATCGGACACCTTAACTATGGCTACACCTTC
j_call: TRBJ2-2; d_call: TRBD1; v_call: TRBV24-1; clone_size: many; cdr3_aa: CATSDTGTGAGELFF; cdr3_nt: TGTGCCACCAGTGACACCGGGACAGGGGCCGGGGAGCTGTTTTTT
j_call: TRBJ1-1; d_call: TRBD1; v_call: TRBV5-1; clone_size: -; cdr3_aa: CASSWDPGQGFKVEAFF; cdr3_nt: TGCGCCAGCAGCTGGGATCCGGGACAGGGGTTCAAGGTGGAAGCTTTCTTT
j_call: TRBJ2-4; d_call: TRBD2; v_call: TRBV19; clone_size: -; cdr3_aa: CASSDRGENIQYF; cdr3_nt: TGTGCCAGTAGTGACCGGGGGGAAAACATTCAGTACTTC
j_call: TRBJ1-3; d_call: TRBD1; v_call: TRBV20-1; clone_size: many; cdr3_aa: CSVQRDRGISGNTIYF; cdr3_nt: TGCAGTGTCCAACGGGACAGGGGGATATCAGGAAACACCATATATTTT